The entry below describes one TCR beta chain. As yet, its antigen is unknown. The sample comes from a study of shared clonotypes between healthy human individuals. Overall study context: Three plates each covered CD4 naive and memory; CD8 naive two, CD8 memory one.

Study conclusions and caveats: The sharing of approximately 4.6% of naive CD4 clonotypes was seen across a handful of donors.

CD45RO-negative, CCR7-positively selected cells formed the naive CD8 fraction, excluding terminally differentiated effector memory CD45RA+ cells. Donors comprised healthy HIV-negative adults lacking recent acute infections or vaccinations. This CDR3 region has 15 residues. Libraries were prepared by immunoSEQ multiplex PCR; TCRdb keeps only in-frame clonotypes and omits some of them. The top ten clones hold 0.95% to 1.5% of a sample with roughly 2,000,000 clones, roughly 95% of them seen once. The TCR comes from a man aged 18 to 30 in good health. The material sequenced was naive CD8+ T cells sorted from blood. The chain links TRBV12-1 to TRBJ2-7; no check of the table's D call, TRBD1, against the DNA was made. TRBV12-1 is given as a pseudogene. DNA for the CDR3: TGTGCCAGCAGCTTTGCCGACAGGGAATCCTACGAGCAGTACTTC. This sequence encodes CASSFADRESYEQYF.